This TCR beta chain was profiled in a study of shared clonotypes between healthy human individuals. Adult donors, all healthy and HIV-negative, had no recent acute infections or vaccinations. CDR3 size: 12 residues. Trimming removed 5 bases at V and 3 bases at J, with 7 bases between. Germline CDR1 SEHNR, CDR2 FQNEAQ (reference sequence). As handled by the study authors: Without quality scores, immunoSEQ junctional reads could not be filtered like full-length reads. Clones were read by immunoSEQ multiplex PCR, and TCRdb kept only the in-frame ones, dropping some. That table gives V, J and clone size, and the DNA gave D and trimming. The sample contains about 680,000 clones, less than 80% of which appear only once.

The receptor was derived from a woman between 25 and 40 years old in good health. Sequencing was performed on memory CD4+ T cells sorted from blood. Noted subset: CD45RA-negative fraction. The chain employs TRBV7-9 and TRBJ1-2; D gene uncertain. In nucleotides, the CDR3 is TGTGCCAGCAGCGCAACGGACTATGGCTACACCTTC. It translates to CASSATDYGYTF. Full variable domain (remainder filled in from reference TRBV7-9 and TRBJ1-2): DTGVSQNPRHKITKRGQNVTFRCDPISEHNRLYWYRQTLGQGPEFLTYFQNEAQLEKSRLLSDRFSAERPKGSFSTLEIQRTEQGDSAMYLCASSATDYGYTFGSGTRLTVV.